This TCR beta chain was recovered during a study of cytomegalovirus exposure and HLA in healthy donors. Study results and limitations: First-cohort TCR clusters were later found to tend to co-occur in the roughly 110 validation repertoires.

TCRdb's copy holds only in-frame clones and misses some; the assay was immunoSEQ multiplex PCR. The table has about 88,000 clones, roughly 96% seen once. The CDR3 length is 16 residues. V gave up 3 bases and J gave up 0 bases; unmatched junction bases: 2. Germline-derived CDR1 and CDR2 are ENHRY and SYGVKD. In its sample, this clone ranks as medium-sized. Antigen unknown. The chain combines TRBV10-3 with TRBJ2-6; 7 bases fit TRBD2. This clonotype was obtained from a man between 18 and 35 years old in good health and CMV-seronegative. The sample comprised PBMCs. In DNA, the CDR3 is TGTGCCATCAGTGAAGCGGGAAGCTCTGGGGCCAACGTCCTGACTTTC. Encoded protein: CAISEAGSSGANVLTF.